These 26 T cell receptor beta chains originate from one sample sequenced in a study of Graves' ophthalmopathy and Graves' hyperthyroidism. Researchers took RNA transcripts and amplified TCR beta CDR3 regions from them. First-round RT-PCR used HTBI primers; second-round multiplex PCR followed. One entry per CDR3 protein results from TCRdb running MiXCR on the multiplex PCR reads. The sample consists of over a million distinct CDR3 sequences, around a third of them appearing once. Sequenced input: peripheral blood or thyroid tissue (not recorded which). The source of these receptors is an adult man with Graves' hyperthyroidism.

This clonotype was observed many times. The V call is TRBV10-3, the J call TRBJ1-5; D unclear. Germline CDR1 reads ENHRY; CDR2 reads SYGVKD. Trimming removed 2 bases from V and 5 bases from J, with 7 bases in between. This CDR3 is built from 13 residues. Written as DNA, the CDR3 is TGTGCCATCAGTGAGGGGAGGGATCAGCCCCAGCATTTT. Its protein is CAISEGRDQPQHF.

V gene TRBV19 combines with J gene TRBJ2-7; 9 bases fit TRBD1. V shed 6 bases, J shed 0 bases, and the junction held 18 bases outside the gene matches. CDR3 length: 19 amino acids. Per the germline V gene, CDR1 is LNHDA and CDR2 is SQIVND (reference sequence). CDR3 in DNA: TGTGCCAGTAGCAGAGGCCGAAGTAAGGGACAGGGAAGCTCCTACGAGCAGTACTTC. Its translation is CASSRGRSKGQGSSYEQYF.

This clonotype has only a few counts. This chain connects TRBV15 to TRBJ2-5; D remains ambiguous. V lost 8 bases to trimming and J lost 1 base, with 20 bases between them. The CDR3 sequence is 16 residues long. The germline V gene encodes CDR1 LNHNV and CDR2 YYDKDF (reference sequence). CDR3 in DNA: TGTGCCACCCCCAGTCTCATCCTACCCCTCCAAGAGACCCAGTACTTC. It is translated as CATPSLILPLQETQYF.

This clonotype was seen just once. A read error may explain this, as a much larger clone is one base away. In DNA, the CDR3 is TGCAGCGTTGAAGAGATAGGGCCCCATGAGACCCGGTACTTC. It codes for CSVEEIGPHETRYF. This rearrangement joins TRBV29-1 to TRBJ2-5; D not resolved. The CDR3 loop spans 14 amino acids. CDR1 SQVTM and CDR2 ANQGSEA come from the germline V gene.

A single count supports this clonotype. This chain links TRBV28 with TRBJ1-1; 7 bases line up with TRBD1. The V segment lost 11 bases and the J segment 1 base; nucleotides outside the gene matches: 4. This CDR3 contains 12 residues. Per germline, CDR1 MDHEN and CDR2 SYDVKM. CDR3 loop: CAAGTANTEAFF. The CDR3 DNA reads as TGTGCCGCCGGGACAGCGAACACTGAAGCTTTCTTT.

In regard to this clonotype: A junction boundary mismatches the germline segment, possibly from a read error. The chain links TRBV10-3 to TRBJ1-5; D remains unclear. CDR3 length: 17 amino acids. CDR1 and CDR2 from the germline V gene are ENHRY and SYGVKD. CDR3 residues: CASSYSSGPISNQPQHF. CDR3 nucleotide sequence: TGTGCCAGCAGTTACTCGTCCGGGCCCATCAGCAATCAGCCCCAGCATTTT.

The table lists this clonotype with a few counts. The chain carries TRBV6-1 and TRBJ1-4; 9 bases align to TRBD1. CDR1 and CDR2 (germline): MNHNS, SASEGT. CDR3 length equals 18 residues. V was pared by 4 bases and J by 0 bases, with 9 bases of the junction left unmatched. CDR3 in amino acids: CASSAGTGRRPTNEKLFF. The CDR3 DNA sequence: TGTGCCAGCAGTGCCGGGACAGGGAGGAGACCAACTAATGAAAAACTGTTTTTT.

This sequence joins TRBV12-3 or TRBV12-4 and TRBJ2-5, with D hard to call. The V and J ends lost 3 bases and 0 bases respectively, with 14 bases between them. The CDR3 loop spans 16 amino acids. The CDR3 DNA is TGTGCCAGCAGTTTCTCGTGGGATGTAGACCAAGAGACCCAGTACTTC. The encoded protein is CASSFSWDVDQETQYF.

This clonotype occurred many times. The CDR3 loop is CASSQEGQGAFF. CDR3 DNA: TGCGCCAGCAGCCAAGAAGGCCAGGGGGCTTTCTTT. The chain recombines TRBV4-1 with TRBJ1-1; a weak D match, TRBD1 (6 bases). This CDR3 contains 12 residues. Germline V gene lookup returns CDR1 MGHRA and CDR2 YSYEKL. V was clipped by 0 bases and J by 11 bases, with 10 bases between them.

This clonotype was picked up many times. The rearrangement joins TRBV29-1 to TRBJ1-2; TRBD1 is a possible D gene (5 bases). Trimming removed 3 bases at V and 4 bases at J, with 15 bases between. This CDR3 is 14 amino acids long. The germline V gene has CDR1 SQVTM and CDR2 ANQGSEA. This chain's CDR3 is CSVEGSGVPYGYTF. The DNA for the CDR3 is TGCAGCGTTGAGGGCTCGGGGGTCCCCTATGGCTACACCTTC.

This clonotype was recorded many times. V and J are TRBV9 and TRBJ2-5, with no clear D. Germline V gives CDR1 SGDLS, CDR2 YYNGEE. V shed 5 bases and J shed 5 bases, with 13 bases lying between them. This CDR3 has 13 amino acids. The CDR3 reads CASRSIDGETQYF. Written as DNA, the CDR3 is TGTGCCAGCAGGAGTATTGATGGTGAGACCCAGTACTTC.

The chain carries TRBV29-1 and TRBJ2-1; TRBD2 aligns across 9 bases. This CDR3 comprises 13 residues. CDR1 and CDR2 (germline): SQVTM, ANQGSEA. The ends lost 7 bases at V and 2 bases at J; junction bases unmatched: 3. The chain's CDR3 is CSAREGTYNEQFF. In DNA, the CDR3 is TGCAGCGCGCGGGAGGGGACCTACAATGAGCAGTTCTTC.

This clonotype was counted many times. The CDR3 nucleotides read TGTGCCACCAGCAGAGATCGGGGTCTGGGGGAGACCCAGTACTTC. Translating it yields CATSRDRGLGETQYF. The J gene is TRBJ2-5, the V gene TRBV15; a possible D gene is TRBD2 (5 bases). Germline V gene data show CDR1 as LNHNV and CDR2 as YYDKDF (reference sequence). The ends were cut back, 0 bases at V and 5 bases at J, with 13 bases in the middle. The CDR3 has 15 amino acids.

There are a few counts of this clonotype. A read error may be the cause here, since a much bigger clone is one base away. The rearrangement links TRBV24-1 to TRBJ2-7, with D possibly being TRBD1 (6 bases). Germline V gives CDR1 KGHDR, CDR2 SFDVKD. The ends were cut back, 6 bases at V and 8 bases at J, with 22 bases in the middle. The CDR3 has 15 residues. The CDR3 bases are TGTGCCACCAGTCCCGGGGCCCACTGGGGACACAAGCAGTACTTC. This translates into CATSPGAHWGHKQYF.

This clonotype was seen ten or more times. The chain uses TRBV12-3 or TRBV12-4 and TRBJ1-2, with D unclear. V was pared by 6 bases and J by 5 bases, with 10 bases between. The CDR3 extends over 12 amino acids. The CDR3 sequence is CASSQTTYGYTF. The CDR3, as DNA: TGTGCCAGCAGCCAAACGACGTATGGCTACACCTTC.

This clonotype was seen many times. The V gene is TRBV11-2, the J gene TRBJ1-5; D remains unclear. Between the trimmed V and J ends, which lost 5 bases and 9 bases, there was a span of 14 bases. The CDR3 loop spans 13 amino acids. From germline, CDR1 is SGHAT and CDR2 FQNNGV. CDR3 DNA: TGTGCCAGCAGCCGCGACTGGACCCGGCCCCAGCATTTT. Its translation: CASSRDWTRPQHF.

The V call is TRBV6-6, the J call TRBJ2-5, with 8 nucleotides matching TRBD2. Germline CDR1 MNHNY, CDR2 SVGAGI (reference sequence). This CDR3 is built from 12 residues. V lost 7 bases and J lost 4; bases outside the gene matches: 2. This CDR3 reads CASTLAGETQYF. The CDR3 region has the DNA TGTGCCAGCACTCTAGCGGGAGAGACCCAGTACTTC.

The chain links TRBV12-3 or TRBV12-4 to TRBJ1-1; a weak D match, TRBD1 (5 bases). V dropped 6 bases and J dropped 8 bases, with 13 bases sitting between them. The CDR3 has 12 amino acids. CDR3 DNA: TGTGCCAGCAGGGACACTGGGGCAGAAGCTTTCTTT. It translates to CASRDTGAEAFF.

The rearrangement uses TRBV7-8 and TRBJ1-6; 7 nucleotides align to TRBD1. The CDR3 sequence is 16 residues long. The germline gives CDR1 SGHVS, CDR2 FQNEAQ. J was trimmed by 6 bases and V by 2 bases; bases with no gene match: 7. This chain's CDR3 is CASSLRGDSANSPLHF. DNA of the CDR3: TGTGCCAGCAGCTTAAGGGGGGACAGCGCTAATTCACCCCTCCACTTT.

This clonotype has only a few counts. The chain carries TRBV4-3 and TRBJ1-4, with 9 positions matching TRBD1. Trimming cost V 3 bases and J 8 bases; bases outside gene matches: 7. The germline V gene has CDR1 LGHNA and CDR2 YSLEER. This CDR3 spans 15 amino acids. CDR3 coding DNA: TGCGCCAGCAGCCACTTACAGGGGGCGCGGGAAAAACTGTTTTTT. Protein sequence: CASSHLQGAREKLFF.

The table lists this clonotype with many counts. The CDR3 loop reads CASSFTQTGELFF. CDR3 nucleotides: TGTGCCAGCAGCTTTACACAGACCGGGGAGCTGTTTTTT. The J gene is TRBJ2-2, the V gene TRBV7-9; no definite D call. The CDR3 spans 13 residues. Per the germline V gene, CDR1 is SEHNR and CDR2 is FQNEAQ (reference sequence). V dropped 3 bases and J dropped 5 bases, with 7 bases sitting between them. Full variable domain (outside the CDR3, taken from reference TRBV7-9 and TRBJ2-2): DTGVSQNPRHKITKRGQNVTFRCDPISEHNRLYWYRQTLGQGPEFLTYFQNEAQLEKSRLLSDRFSAERPKGSFSTLEIQRTEQGDSAMYLCASSFTQTGELFFGEGSRLTVL.

This clonotype was found many times. A read error may account for a junction end that differs from germline. The rearrangement joins TRBV5-1 to TRBJ2-7; D unclear. CDR3 length: 11 residues. The germline gives CDR1 SGHRS, CDR2 YFSETQ. The CDR3: CASSSSGEQYF. The CDR3 DNA is TGTGCCAGCAGCTCCTCGGGCGAGCAGTACTTC. Supplemented by reference TRBV5-1 and TRBJ2-7, the full variable domain reads KAGVTQTPRYLIKTRGQQVTLSCSPISGHRSVSWYQQTPGQGLQFLFEYFSETQRNKGNFPGRFSGRQFSNSRSEMNVSTLELGDSALYLCASSSSGEQYFGPGTRLTVT.

This chain joins TRBV9 and TRBJ1-2; 8 bases align to TRBD1. V dropped 6 bases and J dropped 5; count of bases not matched to a gene: 6. The germline V gene encodes CDR1 SGDLS and CDR2 YYNGEE. The CDR3 sequence is 13 residues long. This CDR3 is CASTGTGWYGYTF. CDR3 DNA sequence: TGTGCCAGCACCGGGACAGGCTGGTATGGCTACACCTTC.

In regard to this clonotype: The conserved phenylalanine or tryptophan is not found at the CDR3 terminus, so this likely reflects a read error. No DNA is shown, since the ends of the CDR3 on it are uncertain; the CDR3 is the one TCRdb lists. V usage is TRBV25-1 and J usage is TRBJ1-3; the table's D gene call, TRBD1, was not cross checked with the DNA. Inclusive of both ends, the CDR3 amounts to 11 amino acids. CDR1 is MGHDK, CDR2 SYGVNS, per germline. The CDR3 region is CASRPTGTGGT.

CDR3 DNA: TGTGCCAGCAGAAGAGCGGCCGAGCAGTACTTC. Its protein is CASRRAAEQYF. The V and J genes are TRBV6-2 or TRBV6-3 and TRBJ2-7, with D possibly matching TRBD2 (5 bases). CDR1 and CDR2 from the germline V gene are MNHEY and SVGEGT. The V end lost 6 bases, the J end lost 6 bases, and 9 bases lay between the germline ends. CDR3 length: 11 amino acids.

The chain couples TRBV6-1 to TRBJ1-5; D gene ambiguous. This CDR3 contains 16 residues. Looked up from germline, CDR1 is MNHNS and CDR2 is SASEGT. V was pared by 2 bases and J by 1 base, with 12 bases between. The CDR3 sequence is CASSESVGRSNQPQHF. The CDR3, as DNA: TGTGCCAGCAGTGAATCGGTGGGTAGGAGCAATCAGCCCCAGCATTTT.